The 32 T cell receptor beta chains presented below share a single source sample, sequenced in a study of CD8 T cells in Susac syndrome. Reverse transcription of about 0.45 to 1 ug RNA was performed with random hexamers. Using its own MiXCR run on the immunoSEQ multiplex PCR reads, TCRdb lists one record per CDR3 protein. The repertoire includes roughly 150,000 distinct CDR3 sequences, roughly 96% of them detected once, and 0.15% sits in the top ten. Material for sequencing was CD8+ T cells from PBMCs. The receptors here all came from a human donor with multiple sclerosis.

This chain uses TRBV5-4 with TRBJ2-7, with 7 bases identical to TRBD2. The CDR3 spans 14 residues. Trimming took 3 bases from V and 3 from J; bases not matched to a gene: 6. Germline-derived CDR1 and CDR2 are SGHNT and YYREEE (reference sequence). The CDR3: CASSWGGRVYEQYV. CDR3 in DNA: TGTGCCAGCAGCTGGGGAGGGAGGGTCTACGAGCAGTACGTC.

The V gene is TRBV13, the J gene TRBJ2-6; tentatively, D is TRBD1 (6 bases). The CDR3 extends over 15 amino acids. From germline, CDR1 is PRHDT and CDR2 FYEKMQ (reference sequence). The V and J ends lost 10 bases and 4 bases respectively, with 17 bases between them. The CDR3 spells CAKGQILRGANVLTF. Here the CDR3 DNA reads TGTGCCAAAGGACAGATCCTGAGGGGGGCCAACGTCCTGACTTTC.

The genes are TRBV12-3 or TRBV12-4 and TRBJ2-7; 10 bases fit TRBD1. Trimming took 3 bases from V and 3 from J; bases not matched to a gene: 5. The CDR3 is 15 residues long. The CDR3: CASSFSGTGVYEQYV. The CDR3 region has the DNA TGTGCCAGCAGTTTCTCCGGGACAGGGGTCTACGAGCAGTACGTC.

The chain joins TRBV3-1 to TRBJ2-7, with 7 nucleotides matching TRBD1. The CDR3 runs 15 residues. Germline V gene lookup returns CDR1 LGHDT and CDR2 YNNKEL (reference sequence). The ends lost 4 bases at V and 7 bases at J; junction bases unmatched: 13. The CDR3 protein is CASSPQAGGKDEQYV. The CDR3 DNA sequence: TGTGCCAGCAGCCCCCAGGCAGGGGGTAAAGATGAGCAGTACGTC.

J is TRBJ2-1 and V is TRBV15, with TRBD2 as a possible D gene (6 bases). This CDR3 has 14 residues. The ends were cut back, 0 bases at V and 7 bases at J, with 10 bases in the middle. Germline values: CDR1 LNHNV, CDR2 YYDKDF (reference sequence). The CDR3 spells CATSRDLLANEQFF. The CDR3 DNA reads TGTGCCACCAGCAGAGATCTCCTAGCGAATGAGCAGTTCTTC.

The chain uses TRBV7-9 and TRBJ2-2; possible D gene TRBD2, 5 bases. In germline, CDR1 is SEHNR, CDR2 FQNEAQ (reference sequence). This CDR3 has 14 residues. V lost 3 bases to trimming and J lost 9 bases, with 14 bases between them. The CDR3 bases are TGTGCCAGCAGCTTGGACTCCCTTTTCCGGGAGCTGTTTTTT. Protein product: CASSLDSLFRELFF.

The chain is built from TRBV2 and TRBJ2-3, with D unresolved. Germline V gene lookup returns CDR1 SNHLY and CDR2 FYNNEI. The CDR3 totals 12 residues. V gave up 10 bases and J gave up 2 bases, with 10 bases separating them. The CDR3 reads CANQDNTDTQYF. CDR3 sequence (DNA): TGTGCCAACCAAGACAACACAGATACGCAGTATTTT.

The chain links TRBV29-1 to TRBJ1-2, with a tentative D call TRBD1 (5 bases). Trimming removed 7 bases at V and 3 bases at J, with 15 bases between. CDR3 length: 13 residues. CDR1 and CDR2 from the germline V gene are SQVTM and ANQGSEA. The DNA of the CDR3 is TGCAGCGCGGAGGGGCAGGAGGACTATGGCTACACCTTC. This sequence encodes CSAEGQEDYGYTF. Looking up the rest from reference TRBV29-1 and TRBJ1-2 gives the full variable domain: SAVISQKPSRDICQRGTSLTIQCQVDSQVTMMFWYRQQPGQSLTLIATANQGSEATYESGFVIDKFPISRPNLTFSTLTVSNMSPEDSSIYLCSAEGQEDYGYTFGSGTRLTVV.

The V gene is TRBV5-4, the J gene TRBJ1-6; the match to TRBD1 covers 9 bases. Germline assignment: CDR1 SGHNT and CDR2 YYREEE (reference sequence). The V segment lost 3 bases and the J segment 10 bases; nucleotides outside the gene matches: 2. The CDR3 is 13 residues long. The CDR3, as DNA: TGTGCCAGCAGCTGGGACAGGGAGTCACCCCTCCACTTT. It translates to CASSWDRESPLHF.

The chain links TRBV27 to TRBJ1-1; TRBD1 agrees at 9 bases. The germline CDR1 and CDR2 sequences are MNHEY and SMNVEV (reference sequence). Trimming cost V 4 bases and J 1 base; bases outside gene matches: 4. This CDR3 is built from 15 residues. In DNA form, the CDR3 reads TGTGCCAGCAGTTCGACAGGGGGACCGAACACTGAAGCTTTCTTT. As protein: CASSSTGGPNTEAFF.

This chain links TRBV12-5 with TRBJ2-5; D is uncertain. The germline V gene has CDR1 LGHNT and CDR2 FRNRAP. V lost 4 bases and J 5 bases, leaving 11 bases between the germline ends. The CDR3 has 13 residues. The CDR3 region has the DNA TGTGCTAGTGGTTGGGATGGAGTCGAGACCCAGTACTTC. It yields the protein CASGWDGVETQYF.

This chain connects TRBV13 to TRBJ2-2; 11 nucleotides line up with TRBD2. Looked up from germline, CDR1 is PRHDT and CDR2 is FYEKMQ (reference sequence). This CDR3 contains 18 residues. The V and J ends lost 5 bases and 4 bases, in that order; junction bases with no gene match: 12. The CDR3: CASSPGTSGPGGTGELFF. CDR3 nucleotide sequence: TGTGCCAGCAGCCCCGGGACTAGCGGCCCCGGTGGCACCGGGGAGCTGTTTTTT.

This rearrangement joins TRBV30 to TRBJ1-1; D gene ambiguous. The CDR3 runs 10 residues. CDR1 is GTSNPN, CDR2 SVGIG, per germline (reference sequence). V was shortened by 7 bases and J by 5 bases, with 8 bases between the two germline ends. The CDR3 spells CASEDTEAFF. The CDR3 bases are TGTGCCTCGGAAGATACTGAAGCTTTCTTT.

This chain uses TRBV29-1 with TRBJ2-7; D remains unclear. Trimming stripped 6 bases from V and 2 bases from J, with 14 bases between. Germline assignment: CDR1 SQVTM and CDR2 ANQGSEA. This CDR3 is built from 13 residues. The CDR3 is CSVVTKLAYEQYF. The CDR3 DNA is TGCAGCGTCGTTACTAAGTTGGCCTACGAGCAGTACTTC.

The chain uses TRBV7-9 and TRBJ2-7, with D tentatively TRBD1 or TRBD2 (5 bases each). V was cut by 4 bases and J by 6 bases, with 19 bases left in between. Germline V gives CDR1 SEHNR, CDR2 FQNEAQ (reference sequence). The CDR3 totals 15 residues. The CDR3 loop reads CASSSGGLDPAEQYF. In nucleotides, the CDR3 is TGTGCCAGCAGCTCTGGGGGTCTAGATCCCGCCGAGCAGTACTTC.

This sequence joins TRBV20-1 and TRBJ2-2, with D maybe TRBD2 (5 bases). V lost 1 base and J 1 base, leaving 10 bases between the germline ends. The CDR3 sequence is 15 residues long. Germline lookup yields CDR1 DFQATT and CDR2 SNEGSKA (reference sequence). The CDR3 region is CSARVLAKNTGELFF. CDR3 DNA: TGCAGTGCTAGAGTTCTAGCCAAGAACACCGGGGAGCTGTTTTTT.

V usage is TRBV30 and J usage is TRBJ1-1; no definite D call. With 8 bases removed from V and 7 bases from J, the gap between germline ends came to 11 bases. There are 10 residues in the CDR3. From germline, CDR1 is GTSNPN and CDR2 SVGIG (reference sequence). CDR3 sequence reads: CAQTTLEAFF. In DNA form, the CDR3 reads TGTGCCCAAACTACACTTGAAGCTTTCTTT.

The CDR3 coding sequence is TGCAGTGCTACGCCCTCGTTCCCCGGTAATTCACCCCTCCACTTT. Amino acid sequence: CSATPSFPGNSPLHF. The chain employs TRBV20-1 and TRBJ1-6; D gene uncertain. From germline, CDR1 is DFQATT and CDR2 SNEGSKA (reference sequence). V shed 4 bases and J shed 6 bases, with 16 bases lying between them. This CDR3 has 15 amino acids.

The chain carries TRBV6-5 and TRBJ1-2; the match to TRBD1 covers 7 bases. The CDR3 totals 15 residues. Per the germline V gene, CDR1 is MNHEY and CDR2 is SVGAGI. The J segment lost 2 bases and the V segment lost 0 bases, leaving 3 bases of the junction unmatched. The CDR3 spells CASSYSSTGNYGYTF. CDR3 bases: TGTGCCAGCAGTTACTCCTCGACAGGGAACTATGGCTACACCTTC.

The V and J genes are TRBV7-9 and TRBJ1-6; the D is unclear. This CDR3 contains 16 residues. Deletions cut 5 bases from V and 5 bases from J, with 16 bases between. In germline, CDR1 is SEHNR, CDR2 FQNEAQ (reference sequence). The CDR3 spells CASSPGMGSNNSPLHF. The CDR3 region has the DNA TGTGCCAGCAGCCCGGGGATGGGATCAAATAATTCACCCCTCCACTTT.

The V gene is TRBV20-1, the J gene TRBJ2-7; possibly TRBD1 for D (6 bases). This CDR3 contains 14 residues. Germline CDR1 reads DFQATT; CDR2 reads SNEGSKA (reference sequence). V lost 1 base and J lost 0, with 10 bases in between. The CDR3 reads CSARAGQFSYEQYF. The DNA for the CDR3 is TGCAGTGCTAGAGCTGGACAGTTCTCCTACGAGCAGTACTTC.

V and J are TRBV2 and TRBJ1-5; TRBD1 matches 9 bases. There are 17 residues in the CDR3. V lost 1 base and J lost 6; bases outside the gene matches: 10. CDR1 is SNHLY and CDR2 is FYNNEI in the germline V gene. The CDR3 DNA reads as TGTGCCAGCAGTGAAGGGGACTGGGGACAGGGATTTCAGCCCCAGCATTTT. It encodes CASSEGDWGQGFQPQHF.

This clonotype was observed once. The chain employs TRBV7-3 and TRBJ1-1; D is unclear. The germline CDR1 and CDR2 sequences are SGHTA and FQGTGA. This CDR3 has 14 residues. V was pared by 5 bases and J by 3 bases, with 13 bases between. The CDR3 is CASSPSQLYTEAFF. The CDR3 coding sequence is TGTGCCAGCAGCCCCTCACAACTATACACTGAAGCTTTCTTT. Together with reference TRBV7-3 and TRBJ1-1, the CDR3 gives the full variable domain: GAGVSQTPSNKVTEKGKYVELRCDPISGHTALYWYRQSLGQGPEFLIYFQGTGAADDSGLPNDRFFAVRPEGSVSTLKIQRTERGDSAVYLCASSPSQLYTEAFFGQGTRLTVV.

Here the CDR3 reads CASSLVPGANSPLHF. The DNA for the CDR3 is TGTGCCAGCAGCCTAGTGCCGGGGGCGAATTCACCCCTCCACTTT. The gene calls are TRBV7-3 and TRBJ1-6; D perhaps matches TRBD1 (6 bases). V was shortened by 5 bases and J by 7 bases, with 15 bases between the two germline ends. This CDR3 comprises 15 residues. Germline V gene data show CDR1 as SGHTA and CDR2 as FQGTGA.

V gene TRBV30 combines with J gene TRBJ1-5; D is undetermined. The V gene lost 4 bases and the J gene lost 2 bases, with 6 bases spanning the gap. Germline CDR1 reads GTSNPN; CDR2 reads SVGIG (reference sequence). The CDR3 is 12 amino acids. CDR3 loop: CAWNTGNQPQHF. The CDR3 region has the DNA TGTGCCTGGAACACCGGCAATCAGCCCCAGCATTTT.

The chain combines TRBV19 with TRBJ2-1; 9 bases line up with TRBD1. This CDR3 has 15 residues. The V segment lost 3 bases and the J segment 6 bases; nucleotides outside the gene matches: 6. CDR1 and CDR2 (germline): LNHDA, SQIVND (reference sequence). The CDR3 sequence: CASSITETGGNEQFF. CDR3 coding DNA: TGTGCCAGTAGTATCACGGAGACAGGGGGCAATGAGCAGTTCTTC.

The chain employs TRBV5-4 and TRBJ1-1; unclear D gene. This CDR3 comprises 11 residues. V lost 4 bases, J lost 7 bases, and 8 bases lay in between. Germline-derived CDR1 and CDR2 are SGHNT and YYREEE (reference sequence). Here the CDR3 reads CASSVESEAFF. Written as DNA, the CDR3 is TGTGCCAGCAGCGTAGAGAGTGAAGCTTTCTTT.

The J gene is TRBJ2-5, the V gene TRBV7-9; D is uncertain. CDR3 length: 13 residues. Trimming removed 3 bases at V and 4 bases at J, with 9 bases between. Per the germline V gene, CDR1 is SEHNR and CDR2 is FQNEAQ (reference sequence). The CDR3 spells CASSFGDGETQYF. In nucleotides, the CDR3 is TGTGCCAGCAGCTTCGGTGACGGAGAGACCCAGTACTTC.

V and J are TRBV19 and TRBJ2-1, with 12 bases fitting TRBD2. This CDR3 comprises 16 residues. Germline CDR1 LNHDA, CDR2 SQIVND (reference sequence). The V and J ends lost 5 bases and 1 base, in that order; junction bases with no gene match: 3. The CDR3 here is CASSPTSGGSYNEQFF. CDR3 nucleotide sequence: TGTGCCAGTAGTCCTACTAGCGGGGGGTCCTACAATGAGCAGTTCTTC.

The rearrangement joins TRBV5-6 to TRBJ1-6, with 7 bases identical to TRBD1. The CDR3 is 16 residues long. Trimming took 1 base from V and 9 from J; bases not matched to a gene: 10. Germline loops: CDR1 SGHDT, CDR2 YYEEEE. The CDR3 DNA sequence: TGTGCCAGCAGCTTGCCGTCGGAGGGGGCTCGTTCACCCCTCCACTTT. Translating gives CASSLPSEGARSPLHF.

The chain uses TRBV13 and TRBJ2-5; D call uncertain. Germline lookup yields CDR1 PRHDT and CDR2 FYEKMQ (reference sequence). CDR3 length: 14 amino acids. V lost 7 bases and J 5 bases, leaving 17 bases between the germline ends. CDR3 sequence reads: CASKKGGGTETQYF. The CDR3 DNA reads TGTGCCAGCAAAAAAGGTGGTGGTACTGAGACCCAGTACTTC.

This chain uses TRBV30 with TRBJ1-5; TRBD1 matches at 8 bases. V shed 3 bases and J 0 bases; nucleotides not matched to a gene: 10. This CDR3 has 17 residues. The V gene's germline CDR1 is GTSNPN and CDR2 SVGIG (reference sequence). The CDR3 nucleotides read TGTGCCTGGAGCCCCGGACAGGGAAGATTTAGCAATCAGCCCCAGCATTTT. Translation gives CAWSPGQGRFSNQPQHF.